This record concerns one T cell receptor beta chain sequence. The antigen remains undetermined. CDR1 is MGHDK, CDR2 SYGVNS, per germline. V gave up 4 bases and J gave up 7 bases, with 13 bases separating them. This CDR3 has 14 residues. The sample comes from a study of cytomegalovirus exposure and HLA in healthy donors. Whole-study results and caveats: Most subjects had HLA-A and HLA-B alleles reportedly predicted accurately by TCR beta sequences. Productive rates of about 90% or about 30% were seen for most TCR beta V segments in an earlier analysis.

The PCR was carried out with 60 Vbeta primers and 13 Jbeta primers. The protocol was immunoSEQ multiplex PCR, while the TCRdb copy is restricted to in-frame clones and leaves out a portion. The sample includes roughly 100,000 clones, approximately 79% of them seen just once. The receptor comes from a man younger than 40 in good health and CMV-seropositive. The source material was PBMCs. The genes are TRBV25-1 and TRBJ2-2; a possible D gene is TRBD1 (6 bases). DNA for the CDR3: TGTGCCAGCAGTGTTCTACAGGGTGGCGGGGAGCTGTTTTTT. Translated: CASSVLQGGGELFF. Variable domain in full (rest from reference TRBV25-1 and TRBJ2-2): EADIYQTPRYLVIGTGKKITLECSQTMGHDKMYWYQQDPGMELHLIHYSYGVNSTEKGDLSSESTVSRIRTEHFPLTLESARPSHTSQYLCASSVLQGGGELFFGEGSRLTVL.